This TCR beta chain was retrieved from a study of identical twins. General study results and limits: Alpha sequences out of frame and shared by twins had excess low generation probability.

V was pared by 4 bases and J by 2 bases, with 15 bases between. This CDR3 has 16 amino acids. The germline V gene has CDR1 KGHDR and CDR2 SFDVKD. MiXCR, run by TCRdb on the 5' RACE reads, gives a single entry per CDR3 protein. This sample yields about 530,000 distinct CDR3 sequences, of which 15% are seen a single time; 0.44% belongs to the top ten. This clonotype has only a few counts. The antigen remains undetermined. These data also featured in a second study, about yellow fever vaccine responses in identical twins.

Sequenced material: CD4+ T cells sorted from blood. V is TRBV24-1 and J is TRBJ2-3, with a tentative D call TRBD2 (5 bases). The TCR comes from a woman aged 18-29 years in good health. In DNA form, the CDR3 reads TGTGCCACCAGTGACGAGGGATTCGGTCCCACAGATACGCAGTATTTT. It encodes CATSDEGFGPTDTQYF.